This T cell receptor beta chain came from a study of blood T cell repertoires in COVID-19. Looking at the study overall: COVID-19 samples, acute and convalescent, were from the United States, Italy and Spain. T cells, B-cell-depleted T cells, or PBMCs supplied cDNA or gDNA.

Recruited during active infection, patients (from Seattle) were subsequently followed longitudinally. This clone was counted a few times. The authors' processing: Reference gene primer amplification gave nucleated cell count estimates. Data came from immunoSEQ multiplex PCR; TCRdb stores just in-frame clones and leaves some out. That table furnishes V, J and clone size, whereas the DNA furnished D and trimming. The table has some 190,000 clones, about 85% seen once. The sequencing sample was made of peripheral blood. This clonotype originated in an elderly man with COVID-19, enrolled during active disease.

CDR3 DNA sequence: TGTGCCAGCAGTCCATTAAGCGGGGAGCCCTCCTACGAGCAGTACTTC. Its translation: CASSPLSGEPSYEQYF. The chain combines TRBV27 with TRBJ2-7, with 7 bases lining up with TRBD2. The CDR3 consists of 16 residues. Germline trimming cut 5 bases from V and 0 bases from J; bases unmatched to any gene: 10. Per germline, CDR1 MNHEY and CDR2 SMNVEV (reference sequence).